This T cell receptor (beta chain) appears in the sequencing data of a study of OX40 agonist ivuxolimab in advanced cancers. Study-wide results and caveats: Several nonresponders also turned out to have low normalized T-cell clonal expansion.

As regards this clone: Its antigen is currently unknown.

Sequencing used immunoSEQ multiplex PCR; TCRdb keeps in-frame clones, though not all of them. Seen here are about 80,000 clones, approximately 86% observed once, and the top ten hold 1.5% to 2.5%. Specimen: CD4+ or CD8+ T cells sorted from blood, collected in a trial of the OX40 agonist ivuxolimab. The TCR comes from an adult with an advanced solid tumor such as melanoma, head and neck, liver or kidney cancer.

CDR3 loop: CASKQTGRGTEAFF. The CDR3 DNA sequence: TGTGCCAGCAAACAAACAGGGAGAGGAACTGAAGCTTTCTTT. This chain uses TRBV6-5 with TRBJ1-1, with D tentatively TRBD1 (6 bases). V was pared by 7 bases and J by 5 bases, with 17 bases between. Germline-derived CDR1 and CDR2 are MNHEY and SVGAGI. CDR3 length: 14 amino acids.